The T cell receptor beta chain described here comes from a study of neurological immune-mediated disorders. The table lists this clonotype with many counts. The starting material, 2 million PBMCs stored at -80 C, gave rise to the unsorted libraries. Synthesis of cDNA was performed by 5'RACE using 10-nucleotide random UMIs. TCRdb used MiXCR to reprocess the 5' RACE reads, holding one entry per CDR3 protein. This sample has fewer than 35,000 distinct CDR3 sequences, with roughly 4.4% found just once. CDR3 length equals 13 residues. Per germline, CDR1 GTSNPN and CDR2 SVGIG (reference sequence). V was trimmed by 0 bases and J by 2 bases, leaving 4 bases between them.

This chain connects TRBV30 to TRBJ2-2; D gene uncertain. This receptor was taken from a man aged 18 to 30 in good health. Sequenced material: PBMCs. The CDR3 coding sequence is TGTGCCTGGAGTGTAGTTAACACCGGGGAGCTGTTTTTT. Translated: CAWSVVNTGELFF.